Listed here are 30 T cell receptor beta chains from one sample, sequenced in a study of T cells after yellow fever vaccination. TCRdb processed the 5' RACE reads anew with MiXCR; each CDR3 protein has one entry. The repertoire has about 370,000 distinct CDR3 sequences, approximately 10% of them found once; the top ten carry around 18%. The sequencing used PBMCs, collected on the day of the first yellow fever vaccination. Receptors were obtained from a man between 18 and 35 years old who received the YFV17D yellow fever vaccine.

This clonotype came up a few times. The chain is built from TRBV12-3 or TRBV12-4 and TRBJ1-6, with a weak D call TRBD1 (6 bases). The CDR3 consists of 15 residues. V lost 1 base to trimming and J lost 9 bases, with 13 bases between them. In DNA form, the CDR3 reads TGTGCCAGCAGTTTAGGAACAGGGCTAGGTTCACCCCTCCACTTT. Translation gives CASSLGTGLGSPLHF.

The rearrangement joins TRBV12-3 or TRBV12-4 to TRBJ1-4; possible D gene TRBD1, 5 bases. V was trimmed by 5 bases and J by 0 bases, leaving 13 bases between them. This CDR3 contains 16 residues. The DNA of the CDR3 is TGTGCCAGCAGTGCGAACCGGGGGGCAACTAATGAAAAACTGTTTTTT. Its protein product is CASSANRGATNEKLFF.

Remarks on this clonotype: A junction boundary mismatches the germline segment, possibly from a read error. The chain has TRBV6-2 or TRBV6-3 and TRBJ2-5, with 10 bases identical to TRBD2. The CDR3 covers 13 residues. Looked up from germline, CDR1 is MNHEY and CDR2 is SVGEGT. The CDR3 region is CASGRTSGETLYF. CDR3 coding DNA: TGTGCCAGCGGGCGGACTAGCGGTGAGACCCTGTACTTC.

The chain has TRBV5-1 and TRBJ1-1; a possible D gene is TRBD1 (5 bases). Between the trimmed V and J ends, which lost 0 bases and 1 base, there was a span of 10 bases. Germline lookup yields CDR1 SGHRS and CDR2 YFSETQ. The CDR3 is made up of 15 amino acids. CDR3 region: CASSLEGIGNTEAFF. The CDR3 DNA sequence: TGCGCCAGCAGCTTGGAGGGGATTGGGAACACTGAAGCTTTCTTT.

This clonotype occurred a few times. The J gene is TRBJ2-5, the V gene TRBV20-1; 10 bases agree with TRBD1. The CDR3 loop spans 18 amino acids. CDR1 is DFQATT and CDR2 is SNEGSKA in the germline V gene (reference sequence). The V and J ends lost 6 bases and 4 bases, in that order; junction bases with no gene match: 20. CDR3 nucleotide sequence: TGCAGTGCCTCTATCGGAGGGACAGGGGCAAGTTTAAGAGAGACCCAGTACTTC. Amino acids: CSASIGGTGASLRETQYF.

This clonotype was found a few times. The rearrangement uses TRBV7-2 and TRBJ2-2; either TRBD1 or TRBD2 may fit D (6 bases each). V lost 6 bases and J 4 bases, leaving 15 bases between the germline ends. The CDR3 sequence is 15 residues long. Germline CDR1 and CDR2: SGHTA and FQGNSA. The CDR3 protein is CASRLVGGLTGELFF. As DNA, the CDR3 is TGTGCCAGCAGACTAGTGGGGGGCCTCACCGGGGAGCTGTTTTTT.

CDR3 sequence (DNA): TGCGCCAGCAGCCCCTCTGGTGGCTGGGATACGCAGTATTTT. Protein: CASSPSGGWDTQYF. This chain links TRBV4-1 with TRBJ2-3; D call uncertain. CDR3 length: 14 amino acids. Germline CDR1 and CDR2: MGHRA and YSYEKL. The germline V and J ends were trimmed by 4 bases and 6 bases, with 14 bases remaining between them.

This clonotype was seen many times. This chain joins TRBV27 and TRBJ2-2; D call uncertain. The V gene lost 2 bases and the J gene lost 7 bases, with 8 bases spanning the gap. Germline CDR1 and CDR2: MNHEY and SMNVEV (reference sequence). CDR3 size: 13 residues. Here the CDR3 reads CASSLNGHGELFF. The CDR3 DNA reads as TGTGCCAGCAGTTTAAATGGGCACGGGGAGCTGTTTTTT.

In its sample, this clonotype was seen many times. V and J are TRBV25-1 and TRBJ2-2; possibly TRBD2 for D (5 bases). V shed 8 bases and J shed 6 bases, with 13 bases lying between them. CDR3 length equals 13 residues. The V gene's germline CDR1 is MGHDK and CDR2 SYGVNS. The CDR3 here is CASEPTSAGELFF. CDR3 bases: TGTGCCAGCGAACCCACTAGTGCCGGGGAGCTGTTTTTT.

This clonotype came up a few times. V and J are TRBV7-3 and TRBJ1-4; D not resolved. Looked up from germline, CDR1 is SGHTA and CDR2 is FQGTGA. This CDR3 spans 15 amino acids. Trimming took 4 bases from V and 3 from J, leaving 12 bases between them. The CDR3 DNA is TGTGCCAGCAGCTCCCTCGGATCTTCTAATGAAAAACTGTTTTTT. Translating gives CASSSLGSSNEKLFF.

This clonotype was counted only a few times. The rearrangement joins TRBV6-5 to TRBJ2-3; D tentatively reads TRBD1 or TRBD2 (6 bases each). Germline V gives CDR1 MNHEY, CDR2 SVGAGI. This CDR3 contains 17 residues. The V end lost 0 bases, the J end lost 5 bases, and 18 bases lay between the germline ends. The CDR3 DNA reads TGTGCCAGCAGTTACTCGATGGGGGGCGCGTTAGGAGATACGCAGTATTTT. The encoded protein is CASSYSMGGALGDTQYF.

This clonotype has a count of ten or more. This chain uses TRBV5-5 with TRBJ2-7, with TRBD2 matching 7 bases. CDR1 is SGHKS and CDR2 is YYEKEE in the germline V gene (reference sequence). V shed 5 bases and J 2 bases; nucleotides not matched to a gene: 4. This CDR3 region has 13 residues. The CDR3 sequence: CASSAGTTYEQYF. CDR3 bases: TGTGCCAGCAGTGCCGGGACTACCTACGAGCAGTACTTC.

The rearrangement joins TRBV2 to TRBJ2-5; perhaps TRBD1 as D (6 bases). The CDR3 spans 13 residues. V lost 5 bases, J lost 5 bases, and 12 bases lay in between. From germline, CDR1 is SNHLY and CDR2 FYNNEI. The CDR3 DNA is TGTGCCAGCAGTTACAGGGTGGCTGAGACCCAGTACTTC. Translating it yields CASSYRVAETQYF.

The table lists this clonotype with a few counts. V gene TRBV19 combines with J gene TRBJ1-1, with D tentatively TRBD1 (6 bases). The V gene lost 9 bases and the J gene lost 4 bases, with 18 bases spanning the gap. Germline V CDR1 and CDR2: LNHDA, SQIVND (reference sequence). The CDR3 is made up of 14 amino acids. The CDR3 DNA sequence: TGTGCCAGCCGAACGGGGGGCGGCAGCACTGAAGCTTTCTTT. It codes for CASRTGGGSTEAFF.

This clonotype occurred many times. This chain joins TRBV7-2 and TRBJ2-6; D not resolved. Trimming cost V 2 bases and J 2 bases, with 4 bases left between them. Germline V gene lookup returns CDR1 SGHTA and CDR2 FQGNSA. The CDR3 runs 14 residues. The CDR3 protein is CASSLSPGANVLTF. Here the CDR3 DNA reads TGTGCCAGCAGCTTATCACCTGGGGCCAACGTCCTGACTTTC.

This clonotype was found many times. The chain links TRBV7-9 to TRBJ2-3, with TRBD2 matching over 7 bases. The CDR3 has 16 amino acids. The V gene's germline CDR1 is SEHNR and CDR2 FQNEAQ (reference sequence). Trimming cost V 4 bases and J 6 bases; bases outside gene matches: 13. The chain's CDR3 is CASSSAASGLLDTQYF. The CDR3 DNA reads as TGTGCCAGCAGCTCGGCGGCTAGCGGACTGTTGGATACGCAGTATTTT.

This sequence joins TRBV7-9 and TRBJ2-1; the match to TRBD1 covers 11 bases. CDR1 is SEHNR and CDR2 is FQNEAQ in the germline V gene (reference sequence). J gave up 3 bases and V 1 base, and 2 bases lay outside the gene matches. CDR3 size: 16 residues. The CDR3 here is CASSLVGQGGYNEQFF. The CDR3 nucleotides are TGTGCCAGCAGCTTAGTGGGACAGGGGGGCTACAATGAGCAGTTCTTC.

This clonotype was seen more than once but under ten times. The rearrangement uses TRBV5-6 and TRBJ2-3; D may be TRBD2 (6 bases). The ends were cut back, 4 bases at V and 5 bases at J, with 20 bases in the middle. The CDR3 loop spans 16 amino acids. CDR1 is SGHDT and CDR2 is YYEEEE in the germline V gene. The CDR3 sequence: CASSPGVLARIDTQYF. In nucleotides, the CDR3 is TGTGCCAGCAGCCCGGGGGTGCTAGCGAGGATAGATACGCAGTATTTT.

The V and J genes are TRBV7-2 and TRBJ1-2; D perhaps matches TRBD1 (5 bases). Germline CDR1 and CDR2: SGHTA and FQGNSA. The CDR3 spans 15 residues. V lost 5 bases, J lost 4 bases, and 17 bases lay in between. The CDR3 region is CASSPGQPPGYGYTF. The CDR3 bases are TGTGCCAGCAGCCCAGGACAACCTCCTGGCTATGGCTACACCTTC.

The chain couples TRBV11-3 to TRBJ1-1; D is ambiguous. The CDR3 is made up of 16 amino acids. Germline loops: CDR1 SGHNT, CDR2 YENEEA. V was pared by 3 bases and J by 1 base, with 15 bases between. The CDR3 DNA follows: TGTGCCAGCAGCTTGGGAGGGTGGGAAAGGAACACTGAAGCTTTCTTT. Protein product: CASSLGGWERNTEAFF.

The chain couples TRBV18 to TRBJ2-1; no clear D gene. Germline-derived CDR1 and CDR2 are KGHSH and LQKENI. CDR3 size: 15 residues. V dropped 2 bases and J dropped 6 bases, with 14 bases sitting between them. This CDR3 reads CASSPGLSSVNEQFF. Here the CDR3 DNA reads TGTGCCAGCTCACCAGGGCTATCGTCCGTCAATGAGCAGTTCTTC.

This clonotype showed up just a few times. The chain carries TRBV18 and TRBJ2-3; D gene ambiguous. The CDR3 covers 15 residues. Germline-derived CDR1 and CDR2 are KGHSH and LQKENI. The V and J ends lost 2 bases and 0 bases respectively, with 9 bases between them. The CDR3 coding sequence is TGTGCCAGCTCACCAGATTACCTGAGCACAGATACGCAGTATTTT. The encoded protein is CASSPDYLSTDTQYF.

Ten or more counts support this clonotype. The chain combines TRBV7-2 with TRBJ1-2; 12 bases align to TRBD1. This CDR3 region has 15 residues. CDR1 is SGHTA, CDR2 FQGNSA, per germline. V gave up 0 bases and J gave up 7 bases; unmatched junction bases: 3. CDR3 bases: TGTGCCAGCAGCTTAGCGGGACAGGGGGCTGGTGGCTACACCTTC. Translating it yields CASSLAGQGAGGYTF.

This clonotype has a handful of counts. The chain carries TRBV20-1 and TRBJ1-5; D uncertain. The CDR3 length is 12 residues. V was trimmed by 3 bases and J by 2 bases, leaving 5 bases between them. The V gene's germline CDR1 is DFQATT and CDR2 SNEGSKA (reference sequence). CDR3 sequence (DNA): TGCAGTGCTAGCGGGCGCAATCAGCCCCAGCATTTT. This encodes CSASGRNQPQHF.

In this sample, this clonotype turned up a few times. The V and J genes are TRBV7-9 and TRBJ1-6; TRBD1 matches at 7 bases. The CDR3 totals 14 residues. The germline V gene encodes CDR1 SEHNR and CDR2 FQNEAQ (reference sequence). The junction had 5 bases not matched to a gene; V was cut back by 5 bases and J by 7 bases. The CDR3 sequence: CASSRDRLNSPLHF. CDR3 nucleotides: TGTGCCAGCAGCCGGGACAGACTCAATTCACCCCTCCACTTT.

This clonotype has just a few counts. This CDR3 reads CASSLGLPGNTIYF. The CDR3 coding sequence is TGTGCCAGCAGCTTGGGGTTGCCTGGAAACACCATATATTTT. This chain joins TRBV5-6 and TRBJ1-3; D is uncertain. Germline V CDR1 and CDR2: SGHDT, YYEEEE. The ends were cut back, 0 bases at V and 2 bases at J, with 6 bases in the middle. CDR3 length: 14 amino acids.

This clonotype came up a few times. The chain has TRBV7-6 and TRBJ2-7; D is uncertain. The CDR3 sequence is 13 residues long. V lost 2 bases and J 3 bases, leaving 8 bases between the germline ends. Germline V gives CDR1 SGHVS, CDR2 FNYEAQ. The CDR3 coding sequence is TGTGCCAGCAGCTTAAATGTACGCTACGAGCAGTACTTC. Translating it yields CASSLNVRYEQYF. Combining the CDR3 with reference TRBV7-6 and TRBJ2-7 gives the whole variable domain GAGVSQSPRYKVTKRGQDVALRCDPISGHVSLYWYRQALGQGPEFLTYFNYEAQQDKSGLPNDRFSAERPEGSISTLTIQRTEQRDSAMYRCASSLNVRYEQYFGPGTRLTVT.

The table lists this clonotype with many counts. The chain joins TRBV7-8 to TRBJ2-1, with 8 bases identical to TRBD2. J was trimmed by 5 bases and V by 7 bases; bases with no gene match: 16. This CDR3 contains 17 residues. The germline V gene has CDR1 SGHVS and CDR2 FQNEAQ. Written as DNA, the CDR3 is TGTGCCAGCATGCGACCGGGGGGGACTAGTACCAACAATGAGCAGTTCTTC. Residues: CASMRPGGTSTNNEQFF.

The rearrangement uses TRBV2 and TRBJ1-6; D unresolved. The CDR3 is 13 amino acids. V shed 10 bases and J shed 4 bases, with 11 bases lying between them. Germline CDR1 SNHLY, CDR2 FYNNEI. CDR3 protein: CAIRETYNSPLHF. CDR3 DNA: TGTGCCATCCGGGAAACTTATAATTCACCCCTCCACTTT.

This clonotype was seen only a few times. In DNA form, the CDR3 reads TGTGCCAGCAGCTTAGGTCGGGGGGCCCAGGCCAAAAACATTCAGTACTTC. Its protein is CASSLGRGAQAKNIQYF. The V call is TRBV7-2, the J call TRBJ2-4, with D perhaps matching TRBD2 (7 bases). This CDR3 contains 17 residues. Looked up from germline, CDR1 is SGHTA and CDR2 is FQGNSA. Trimming took off 1 base at V and 1 base at J, with 14 bases between the two ends. Full variable domain (rest looked up from reference TRBV7-2 and TRBJ2-4): GAGVSQSPSNKVTEKGKDVELRCDPISGHTALYWYRQSLGQGLEFLIYFQGNSAPDKSGLPSDRFSAERTGGSVSTLTIQRTQQEDSAVYLCASSLGRGAQAKNIQYFGAGTRLSVL.